These 13 T cell receptor beta chains were all obtained from the same sample, sequenced in a study of T cells in tuberculosis. The time point here: new active TB diagnosis, blood taken before or within 7 days of starting treatment. Some clones are missing from TCRdb's copy, which holds only in-frame ones; the method was immunoSEQ multiplex PCR. This repertoire shows around 33,000 clones, about 90% found once; its top ten account for 6.5% to 9%. The specimen comprised PBMCs, sampled at tuberculosis diagnosis. The receptors were sampled from an adult with tuberculosis. Some clones in this sample may be carry-over from other donors' samples.

The chain employs TRBV29-1 and TRBJ1-1, with 8 bases matching TRBD1. The CDR3 spans 15 residues. The J segment lost 2 bases and the V segment lost 2 bases, leaving 7 bases of the junction unmatched. CDR1 is SQVTM and CDR2 is ANQGSEA in the germline V gene. CDR3 sequence: CSVEPDRARNTEAFF. CDR3 DNA: TGCAGCGTTGAACCGGACAGGGCCCGAAACACTGAAGCTTTCTTT.

This clone was seen more than once but under ten times. The genes are TRBV7-2 and TRBJ1-6; perhaps TRBD1 as D (6 bases). Germline V CDR1 and CDR2: SGHTA, FQGNSA. The CDR3 contains 16 residues. Trimming took off 1 base at V and 7 bases at J, with 14 bases between the two ends. In DNA, the CDR3 is TGTGCCAGCAGCTTAGTCACCGGGGGGGCAAATTCACCCCTCCACTTT. This translates into CASSLVTGGANSPLHF.

This rearrangement joins TRBV2 to TRBJ2-2; a weak D match, TRBD2 (7 bases). V dropped 6 bases and J dropped 6 bases, with 11 bases sitting between them. The germline V gene encodes CDR1 SNHLY and CDR2 FYNNEI. The CDR3 loop spans 13 amino acids. In nucleotides, the CDR3 is TGTGCCAGCAGAGGAGGGGGGGCCGGGGAGCTGTTTTTT. Translated: CASRGGGAGELFF. Full variable domain (missing parts from reference TRBV2 and TRBJ2-2): EPEVTQTPSHQVTQMGQEVILRCVPISNHLYFYWYRQILGQKVEFLVSFYNNEISEKSEIFDDQFSVERPDGSNFTLKIRSTKLEDSAMYFCASRGGGAGELFFGEGSRLTVL.

The genes are TRBV5-4 and TRBJ1-2; D is perhaps TRBD1 (5 bases). This CDR3 is built from 15 residues. V dropped 1 base and J dropped 5 bases, with 15 bases sitting between them. Germline CDR1 reads SGHNT; CDR2 reads YYREEE (reference sequence). The CDR3, as DNA: TGTGCCAGCAGCTTGAACCGGGACTTACCGTATGGCTACACCTTC. Translation: CASSLNRDLPYGYTF.

The sample holds one count of this clone. This chain uses TRBV10-2 with TRBJ2-2; TRBD2 matches 9 bases. The V segment lost 4 bases and the J segment 1 base; nucleotides outside the gene matches: 1. The CDR3 is 15 residues long. Germline-derived CDR1 and CDR2 are WSHSY and SAAADI. CDR3 sequence: CASSALAGNTGELFF. As DNA, the CDR3 is TGCGCCAGCAGTGCACTAGCGGGGAACACCGGGGAGCTGTTTTTT.

The chain joins TRBV5-1 to TRBJ2-1; TRBD2 matches at 10 bases. This CDR3 has 18 amino acids. With V trimmed by 0 bases and J by 2 bases, 8 bases remained unmatched. Germline V lookup: CDR1 SGHRS, CDR2 YFSETQ. The CDR3 nucleotides are TGCGCCAGCAGCTTGGGGCGGTTTAGCGGGGGGCCCTACAATGAGCAGTTCTTC. It specifies CASSLGRFSGGPYNEQFF. Supplemented by reference TRBV5-1 and TRBJ2-1, the full variable domain reads KAGVTQTPRYLIKTRGQQVTLSCSPISGHRSVSWYQQTPGQGLQFLFEYFSETQRNKGNFPGRFSGRQFSNSRSEMNVSTLELGDSALYLCASSLGRFSGGPYNEQFFGPGTRLTVL.

The chain has TRBV7-9 and TRBJ1-4; no definite D call. From germline, CDR1 is SEHNR and CDR2 FQNEAQ (reference sequence). Trimming removed 1 base from V and 0 bases from J, with 6 bases in between. The CDR3 spans 15 residues. The CDR3 bases are TGTGCCAGCAGCTTAGTTGGAGCAACTAATGAAAAACTGTTTTTT. It codes for CASSLVGATNEKLFF.

The V gene is TRBV5-4, the J gene TRBJ2-1; TRBD2 agrees at 10 bases. V shed 4 bases and J 7 bases; nucleotides not matched to a gene: 11. Germline values: CDR1 SGHNT, CDR2 YYREEE (reference sequence). The CDR3 has 16 residues. The CDR3 region has the DNA TGTGCCAGCAGCCTACCGAGCGGGGGGGGTCGGAATGAGCAGTTCTTC. Its protein is CASSLPSGGGRNEQFF.

V is TRBV30 and J is TRBJ2-7, with 9 bases lining up with TRBD1. This CDR3 has 13 residues. V was pared by 5 bases and J by 3 bases, with 5 bases of the junction left unmatched. Germline loops: CDR1 GTSNPN, CDR2 SVGIG (reference sequence). Here the CDR3 reads CAWGGTGIYEQYF. The CDR3 nucleotides read TGTGCCTGGGGGGGGACAGGGATCTACGAGCAGTACTTC.

The chain employs TRBV7-6 and TRBJ2-3; a possible D gene is TRBD1 (6 bases). CDR1 and CDR2 from the germline V gene are SGHVS and FNYEAQ. This CDR3 comprises 16 residues. V was clipped by 1 base and J by 10 bases, with 21 bases between them. The CDR3 region is CASSLESGQFRSAQYF. CDR3 in DNA: TGTGCCAGCAGCTTAGAGTCCGGACAGTTTCGTTCAGCGCAGTATTTT. The full variable domain, its missing parts supplied by reference TRBV7-6 and TRBJ2-3, is GAGVSQSPRYKVTKRGQDVALRCDPISGHVSLYWYRQALGQGPEFLTYFNYEAQQDKSGLPNDRFSAERPEGSISTLTIQRTEQRDSAMYRCASSLESGQFRSAQYFGPGTRLTVL.

V usage is TRBV5-1 and J usage is TRBJ2-1; 12 bases agree with TRBD2. This CDR3 has 18 amino acids. V shed 0 bases, J shed 4 bases, and the junction held 8 bases outside the gene matches. Germline CDR1 is SGHRS and CDR2 is YFSETQ. The CDR3 DNA sequence: TGCGCCAGCAGCTTGGGACTAGCGGGGGCTCCAAATTACAATGAGCAGTTCTTC. Protein sequence: CASSLGLAGAPNYNEQFF.

This clone occurred once. The chain has TRBV11-3 and TRBJ2-1; 9 bases map to TRBD2. The junction had 5 bases not matched to a gene; V was cut back by 5 bases and J by 9 bases. The germline V gene encodes CDR1 SGHNT and CDR2 YENEEA. The CDR3 runs to 13 residues. The CDR3 DNA reads as TGTGCCAGCAGCGCGGGGGGGCCAGGTGAGCAGTTCTTC. Translation gives CASSAGGPGEQFF.

This chain connects TRBV5-1 to TRBJ2-2, with D possibly being TRBD1 (5 bases). The germline gives CDR1 SGHRS, CDR2 YFSETQ. This CDR3 comprises 15 residues. The V end lost 4 bases, the J end lost 10 bases, and 20 bases lay between the germline ends. DNA of the CDR3: TGCGCCAGCAGCATGGGGCCAGGGCCAGTTAAGGAGCTGTTTTTT. It is translated as CASSMGPGPVKELFF.